The 18 T cell receptor beta chains below were found in one sample sequenced in a study of PD-1 blockade in classical Hodgkin lymphoma. Following autologous stem cell transplantation, relapse occurred in every patient, and exposure to brentuximab vedotin varied. Profiled with immunoSEQ multiplex PCR; TCRdb holds only in-frame clones, not every one. The sample has 100,000 or so clones, roughly 90% seen once. The sample here was peripheral blood mononuclear cells (PBMCs), taken before the second cycle of nivolumab. These receptors all stem from a human donor with classical Hodgkin lymphoma.

The V call is TRBV9, the J call TRBJ1-1; 8 bases map to TRBD1. The CDR3 is made up of 13 amino acids. Per the germline V gene, CDR1 is SGDLS and CDR2 is YYNGEE. Trimming removed 3 bases from V and 7 bases from J; junction bases left unmatched: 5. CDR3 sequence: CASSATTGGEAFF. DNA of the CDR3: TGTGCCAGCAGCGCAACAACAGGGGGTGAAGCTTTCTTT.

The chain uses TRBV30 and TRBJ2-1; the D is unclear. V was shortened by 1 base and J by 4 bases, with 2 bases between the two germline ends. The CDR3 is 11 amino acids. The germline V gene has CDR1 GTSNPN and CDR2 SVGIG (reference sequence). The CDR3 loop is CAWSAYNEQFF. The DNA for the CDR3 is TGTGCCTGGAGTGCTTACAATGAGCAGTTCTTC.

The chain joins TRBV6-5 to TRBJ1-2; 7 bases line up with TRBD1. With 0 bases clipped from V and 6 bases from J, the junction kept 4 bases outside the gene matches. There are 14 residues in the CDR3. Germline V gene lookup returns CDR1 MNHEY and CDR2 SVGAGI. The CDR3 DNA follows: TGTGCCAGCAGTTACTCGAGGGGGCTCGATGGCTACACCTTC. Translating it yields CASSYSRGLDGYTF.

V and J are TRBV7-6 and TRBJ2-7; D gene uncertain. The germline V gene has CDR1 SGHVS and CDR2 FNYEAQ. The length of the CDR3 is 14 residues. Trimming removed 1 base from V and 3 bases from J, with 10 bases in between. The CDR3 DNA is TGTGCCAGCAGCTTAGGCTACCGCCTCTACGAGCAGTACTTC. It yields the protein CASSLGYRLYEQYF.

A word on this clone: The same CDR3 arises from other DNA sequences in this sample as well. This chain links TRBV7-9 with TRBJ2-2; possibly TRBD1 for D (5 bases). The germline CDR1 and CDR2 sequences are SEHNR and FQNEAQ (reference sequence). V lost 3 bases and J 1 base, leaving 6 bases between the germline ends. The CDR3 is made up of 14 amino acids. CDR3 amino acids: CASSLTENTGELFF. The CDR3 region has the DNA TGTGCCAGCAGCTTGACAGAGAACACCGGGGAGCTGTTTTTT.

The chain links TRBV28 to TRBJ2-2; no reliable D call. The CDR3 has 13 amino acids. With 3 bases removed from V and 3 bases from J, the gap between germline ends came to 5 bases. Germline CDR1 is MDHEN and CDR2 is SYDVKM. The CDR3 region has the DNA TGTGCCAGCAGTTTGACGGACACCGGGGAGCTGTTTTTT. Translating gives CASSLTDTGELFF.

This clone was recorded only once. The chain joins TRBV6-6 to TRBJ2-7; TRBD1 matches 10 bases. CDR1 and CDR2 from the germline V gene are MNHNY and SVGAGI (reference sequence). Trimming cost V 4 bases and J 0 bases; bases outside gene matches: 6. This CDR3 is built from 16 residues. CDR3 protein: CASSSRDRGGSYEQYF. The DNA of the CDR3 is TGTGCCAGCAGTTCCCGGGACAGGGGAGGCTCCTACGAGCAGTACTTC.

V and J are TRBV18 and TRBJ2-6; weak D call: TRBD1 (6 bases). The germline CDR1 and CDR2 sequences are KGHSH and LQKENI. Between the trimmed V and J ends, which lost 3 bases and 0 bases, there was a span of 21 bases. This CDR3 comprises 20 residues. Written as DNA, the CDR3 is TGTGCCAGCTCACCCCCGGGTTGGACAGACATCCGCTCTGGGGCCAACGTCCTGACTTTC. It codes for CASSPPGWTDIRSGANVLTF.

The rearrangement uses TRBV14 and TRBJ2-7, with D perhaps TRBD2 (5 bases). In germline, CDR1 is SGHDN, CDR2 FVKESK. The length of the CDR3 is 15 residues. V lost 1 base to trimming and J lost 2 bases, with 12 bases between them. CDR3 sequence: CASSQGWEKAYEQYF. CDR3 DNA: TGTGCCAGCAGCCAAGGATGGGAGAAGGCCTACGAGCAGTACTTC.

The genes are TRBV7-6 and TRBJ2-7; D may be TRBD1 or TRBD2 (5 bases each). CDR3 length equals 15 residues. Germline V lookup: CDR1 SGHVS, CDR2 FNYEAQ. The V end was cut by 5 bases, the J end by 4 bases, with 18 bases between. The DNA for the CDR3 is TGTGCCAGCAGCGTCGGGGCGTCGTTCTTATACGAGCAGTACTTC. Translating gives CASSVGASFLYEQYF.

The J gene is TRBJ2-1, the V gene TRBV9, with TRBD2 matching 7 bases. The CDR3 is made up of 16 amino acids. V was pared by 3 bases and J by 5 bases, with 11 bases of the junction left unmatched. The germline gives CDR1 SGDLS, CDR2 YYNGEE. The CDR3 loop is CASSALGGSAHNEQFF. The CDR3 DNA sequence: TGTGCCAGCAGCGCCCTGGGCGGGAGTGCGCACAATGAGCAGTTCTTC. Full variable domain (missing parts from reference TRBV9 and TRBJ2-1): DSGVTQTPKHLITATGQRVTLRCSPRSGDLSVYWYQQSLDQGLQFLIQYYNGEERAKGNILERFSAQQFPDLHSELNLSSLELGDSALYFCASSALGGSAHNEQFFGPGTRLTVL.

This chain links TRBV30 with TRBJ2-2; TRBD1 agrees at 7 bases. The CDR3 is made up of 15 amino acids. V gave up 4 bases and J gave up 7 bases; unmatched junction bases: 12. Germline V CDR1 and CDR2: GTSNPN, SVGIG (reference sequence). The CDR3 loop is CAWTHLTGAGGELFF. For the CDR3, the DNA is TGTGCCTGGACTCACCTTACAGGGGCGGGCGGGGAGCTGTTTTTT.

In its sample, this clone was seen once. The J gene is TRBJ1-4, the V gene TRBV6-6; possible D gene TRBD1, 6 bases. The ends were cut back, 4 bases at V and 4 bases at J, with 10 bases in the middle. This CDR3 contains 14 residues. From germline, CDR1 is MNHNY and CDR2 SVGAGI (reference sequence). CDR3 sequence: CASSSPDSNEKLFF. Written as DNA, the CDR3 is TGTGCCAGCAGTTCGCCGGACAGTAATGAAAAACTGTTTTTT.

The chain combines TRBV5-1 with TRBJ2-5; TRBD1 matches 7 bases. From germline, CDR1 is SGHRS and CDR2 YFSETQ. The J segment lost 5 bases and the V segment lost 7 bases, leaving 11 bases of the junction unmatched. This CDR3 has 14 residues. CDR3 in DNA: TGCGCCAGCCATACTACAGGGGTTGGGGAGACCCAGTACTTC. This gives the protein CASHTTGVGETQYF.

The rearrangement uses TRBV9 and TRBJ2-7; 9 bases map to TRBD1. J was trimmed by 0 bases and V by 4 bases; bases with no gene match: 2. Germline V CDR1 and CDR2: SGDLS, YYNGEE. The CDR3 has 14 residues. CDR3 amino acids: CASSIQGASYEQYF. For the CDR3, the DNA is TGTGCCAGCAGCATACAGGGGGCCTCCTACGAGCAGTACTTC.

V usage is TRBV6-5 and J usage is TRBJ2-7, with 8 bases aligning to TRBD1. After removal of 5 bases from V and 3 bases from J, the junction contained 9 bases not matched to a gene. Germline V CDR1 and CDR2: MNHEY, SVGAGI. The CDR3 has 15 residues. CDR3 coding DNA: TGTGCCAGCAGTCCGGACAGGGTCCTTATCTACGAGCAGTACTTC. It encodes CASSPDRVLIYEQYF.

The chain employs TRBV5-1 and TRBJ2-1; the match to TRBD2 covers 12 bases. V shed 4 bases, J shed 8 bases, and the junction held 13 bases outside the gene matches. Per the germline V gene, CDR1 is SGHRS and CDR2 is YFSETQ. The CDR3 loop spans 17 amino acids. The CDR3 reads CASSPGASGGALDEQFF. The CDR3 nucleotides are TGCGCCAGCAGCCCTGGGGCTAGCGGGGGGGCCTTAGATGAGCAGTTCTTC.

This chain connects TRBV19 to TRBJ1-5, with D possibly TRBD1 on 5 matching bases. V gave up 6 bases and J gave up 0 bases, with 27 bases separating them. CDR1 is LNHDA, CDR2 SQIVND, per germline (reference sequence). The CDR3 runs 20 residues. This chain's CDR3 is CASSPRGFGGWPLSNQPQHF. Here the CDR3 DNA reads TGTGCCAGTAGCCCTCGTGGGTTCGGGGGTTGGCCCCTTAGCAATCAGCCCCAGCATTTT.